These T cell receptor beta chains were read from a single sample in a study of cytomegalovirus exposure and HLA in healthy donors. The assay was immunoSEQ multiplex PCR, and TCRdb's table has in-frame clones only and misses some. The repertoire holds roughly 180,000 clones, with around 79% as singletons. Sequencing was performed on PBMCs. These receptors were collected from a man aged 45-65 years in good health and CMV-seropositive. Each CDR3 is given with its conserved first and last residue. The order of the fields is clone size, D gene, CDR3 length, V gene, J gene, CDR3 DNA, CDR3 protein. A D gene is named only where the DNA matches it firmly. The size of a clone is reported for some rows only, either as once, few or many, or as a class for expanded clones.

abundance: -
d_gene: -
len: 16
v_gene: TRBV7-9
j_gene: TRBJ2-5
CDR3nt: TGTGCCAGCAGCTTAGATGGACAGCCGGCCGGTGAGACCCAGTACTTC
CDR3aa: CASSLDGQPAGETQYF

abundance: -
d_gene: -
len: 16
v_gene: TRBV7-2
j_gene: TRBJ2-6
CDR3nt: TGTGCCAGCAGCTTAGGACGGGTCTCTGGGGCCAACGTCCTGACTTTC
CDR3aa: CASSLGRVSGANVLTF

abundance: -
d_gene: TRBD1
len: 17
v_gene: TRBV4-1
j_gene: TRBJ2-2
CDR3nt: TGCGCCAGCAGCCGTCCAGGACAGGGGGCACGTACCGGGGAGCTGTTTTTT
CDR3aa: CASSRPGQGARTGELFF

abundance: -
d_gene: TRBD1
len: 15
v_gene: TRBV5-4
j_gene: TRBJ2-5
CDR3nt: TGTGCCAGCAGTTTCGGACAGGGGAAACAAGAGACCCAGTACTTC
CDR3aa: CASSFGQGKQETQYF

abundance: -
d_gene: -
len: 13
v_gene: TRBV14
j_gene: TRBJ1-2
CDR3nt: TGTGCCAGCAGCCAAGTCACTAACTATGGCTACACCTTC
CDR3aa: CASSQVTNYGYTF

abundance: -
d_gene: TRBD1
len: 16
v_gene: TRBV6-1
j_gene: TRBJ2-1
CDR3nt: TGTGCCAGCAGTGGCTTAGTTCACAGGGGGTACAATGAGCAGTTCTTC
CDR3aa: CASSGLVHRGYNEQFF

abundance: -
d_gene: -
len: 13
v_gene: TRBV10-3
j_gene: TRBJ1-1
CDR3nt: TGTGCCATCAGTGACAGGGGAAATACTGAAGCTTTCTTT
CDR3aa: CAISDRGNTEAFF

abundance: -
d_gene: -
len: 15
v_gene: TRBV5-6
j_gene: TRBJ1-2
CDR3nt: TGTGCCAGCAGCTTTCCAACCCACGGTAACTATGGCTACACCTTC
CDR3aa: CASSFPTHGNYGYTF

abundance: -
d_gene: -
len: 16
v_gene: TRBV5-1
j_gene: TRBJ2-2
CDR3nt: TGCGCCAGCAGCGTATCAGGATTTACGAACACCGGGGAGCTGTTTTTT
CDR3aa: CASSVSGFTNTGELFF

abundance: -
d_gene: -
len: 13
v_gene: TRBV5-6
j_gene: TRBJ2-5
CDR3nt: TGTGCCAGCAGCTTGGACGGGGGAGAGACCCAGTACTTC
CDR3aa: CASSLDGGETQYF

abundance: -
d_gene: -
len: 17
v_gene: TRBV7-9
j_gene: TRBJ2-5
CDR3nt: TGTGCCAGCAGCCCCCCCGTGGCAGGGGACGCGCTGGTGACCCAGTACTTC
CDR3aa: CASSPPVAGDALVTQYF

abundance: -
d_gene: TRBD1
len: 16
v_gene: TRBV18
j_gene: TRBJ1-2
CDR3nt: TGTGCCAGCTCACGTCTTAATACAGGGGAGGACTATGGCTACACCTTC
CDR3aa: CASSRLNTGEDYGYTF

abundance: few
d_gene: -
len: 18
v_gene: TRBV7-9
j_gene: TRBJ1-2
CDR3nt: TGTGCCAGCAGCTTAGGGACCTTCCAGGGGTCCTTTAACTATGGCTACACCTTC
CDR3aa: CASSLGTFQGSFNYGYTF

abundance: -
d_gene: -
len: 16
v_gene: TRBV28
j_gene: TRBJ1-3
CDR3nt: TGTGCCAGCAGTCTTGTTACAGGGCCCTTCTCTGGGGCCATATATTTT
CDR3aa: CASSLVTGPFSGAIYF

abundance: few
d_gene: TRBD1
len: 13
v_gene: TRBV5-6
j_gene: TRBJ2-7
CDR3nt: TGTGCCAGCCTAGGACAGGGGTCGTACGAGCAGTACTTC
CDR3aa: CASLGQGSYEQYF

abundance: once
d_gene: -
len: 16
v_gene: TRBV10-3
j_gene: TRBJ2-1
CDR3nt: TGTGCCATCAGTGAGTCGCGGGGTTACTCCTACAATGAGCAGTTCTTC
CDR3aa: CAISESRGYSYNEQFF

abundance: -
d_gene: TRBD1
len: 17
v_gene: TRBV10-2
j_gene: TRBJ2-7
CDR3nt: TGCGCCAGCAGTGACCTCTCCTCCCGGGACAGACAGTACGAGCAGTACTTC
CDR3aa: CASSDLSSRDRQYEQYF

abundance: -
d_gene: TRBD1
len: 14
v_gene: TRBV28
j_gene: TRBJ1-2
CDR3nt: TGTGCCAGCAGTTTAAACGACAGGGTCTGGGGCTACACCTTC
CDR3aa: CASSLNDRVWGYTF

abundance: -
d_gene: -
len: 15
v_gene: TRBV4-3
j_gene: TRBJ2-1
CDR3nt: TGCGCCAGCAGCTTGCGATCGGTAGCGAACAATGAGCAGTTCTTC
CDR3aa: CASSLRSVANNEQFF

abundance: -
d_gene: -
len: 16
v_gene: TRBV19
j_gene: TRBJ1-5
CDR3nt: TGTGCCAGTAGTATAGATCGTCAGGTATTGTATCAGCCCCAGCATTTT
CDR3aa: CASSIDRQVLYQPQHF

abundance: -
d_gene: TRBD2
len: 15
v_gene: TRBV11-2
j_gene: TRBJ2-1
CDR3nt: TGTGCCAGCAGCTTAGCTAGCGGGGGGCACAATGAGCAGTTCTTC
CDR3aa: CASSLASGGHNEQFF

abundance: -
d_gene: -
len: 14
v_gene: TRBV27
j_gene: TRBJ1-5
CDR3nt: TGTGCCAGCAGCCAAAGACAAGCCAATCAGCCCCAGCATTTT
CDR3aa: CASSQRQANQPQHF

abundance: -
d_gene: TRBD1
len: 17
v_gene: TRBV18
j_gene: TRBJ1-2
CDR3nt: TGTGCCAGCTCACTAGACCCGATCAGGGGGCCGGGGTATGGCTACACCTTC
CDR3aa: CASSLDPIRGPGYGYTF

abundance: -
d_gene: TRBD1
len: 17
v_gene: TRBV5-6
j_gene: TRBJ2-1
CDR3nt: TGTGCCAGCAGCTTCCCGACAGGGAGCAGCTCCTACAATGAGCAGTTCTTC
CDR3aa: CASSFPTGSSSYNEQFF

abundance: few
d_gene: TRBD2
len: 16
v_gene: TRBV9
j_gene: TRBJ2-5
CDR3nt: TGTGCCAGCAGCGCCCGTGGTAGCGGGGGGGGCGAGACCCAGTACTTC
CDR3aa: CASSARGSGGGETQYF

abundance: -
d_gene: TRBD2
len: 14
v_gene: TRBV6-5
j_gene: TRBJ2-5
CDR3nt: TGTGCCAGCAGTTGGACTAGCGGACAAGAGACCCAGTACTTC
CDR3aa: CASSWTSGQETQYF

abundance: -
d_gene: TRBD1
len: 14
v_gene: TRBV18
j_gene: TRBJ2-1
CDR3nt: TGTGCCAGCTCACCACGTACAGGGGGCGATGAGCAGTTCTTC
CDR3aa: CASSPRTGGDEQFF

abundance: -
d_gene: -
len: 17
v_gene: TRBV4-3
j_gene: TRBJ2-7
CDR3nt: TGCGCCAGCAGCCAAGATCGGTGGTCCCTCGCGAGCACCCCGGAGTACTTC
CDR3aa: CASSQDRWSLASTPEYF

abundance: -
d_gene: -
len: 15
v_gene: TRBV2
j_gene: TRBJ2-2
CDR3nt: TGTGCCAGCAGGGGGGGACAGCTTAACACCGGGGAGCTGTTTTTT
CDR3aa: CASRGGQLNTGELFF

abundance: -
d_gene: -
len: 15
v_gene: TRBV5-1
j_gene: TRBJ2-5
CDR3nt: TGCGCCAGCAGCCCGAGGCATTGGCTTCAAGAGACCCAGTACTTC
CDR3aa: CASSPRHWLQETQYF

abundance: -
d_gene: TRBD1
len: 14
v_gene: TRBV4-1
j_gene: TRBJ2-1
CDR3nt: TGCGCCAGCAGCCAACCCATCCAGGGGACAGGGGTGTTCTTC
CDR3aa: CASSQPIQGTGVFF